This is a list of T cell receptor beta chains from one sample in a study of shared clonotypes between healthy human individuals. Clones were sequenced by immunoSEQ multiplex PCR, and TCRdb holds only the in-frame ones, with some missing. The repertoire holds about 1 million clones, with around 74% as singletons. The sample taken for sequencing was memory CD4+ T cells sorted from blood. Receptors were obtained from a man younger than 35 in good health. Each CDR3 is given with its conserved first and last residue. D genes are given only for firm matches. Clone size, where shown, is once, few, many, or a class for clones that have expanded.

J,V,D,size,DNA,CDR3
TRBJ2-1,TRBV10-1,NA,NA,TGCGCCAGCAGTCTCACTAGCCTCCATGAGCAGTTCTTC,CASSLTSLHEQFF
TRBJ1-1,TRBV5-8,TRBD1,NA,TGTGCCAGCAGCTTACAGGGGGAAGCTTTCTTT,CASSLQGEAFF
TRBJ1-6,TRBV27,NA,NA,TGTGCCAGCGGTGTCAGGGCAACAAATTCACCCCTCCACTTT,CASGVRATNSPLHF
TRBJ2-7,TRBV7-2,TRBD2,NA,TGTGCCAGCAGCTTAAGAGACCGGGAGGCCCGGTACTTC,CASSLRDREARYF
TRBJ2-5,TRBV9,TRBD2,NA,TGTGCCAGCAGCGCGTATCCCGGGACTAACTCCCAAGAGACCCAGTACTTC,CASSAYPGTNSQETQYF
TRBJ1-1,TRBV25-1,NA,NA,TGTGCCAGCACCCAAGGAGATGTTAACACTGAAGCTTTCTTT,CASTQGDVNTEAFF
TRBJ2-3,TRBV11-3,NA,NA,TGTGCCAGCAGCTTAGATAAACCCCCCGATACGCAGTATTTT,CASSLDKPPDTQYF
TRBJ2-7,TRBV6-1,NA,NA,TGTGCCAGCACCTCCGGGATGACCTACGAGCAGTACTTC,CASTSGMTYEQYF
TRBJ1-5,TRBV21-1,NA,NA,TGTGCCAGCAGCAAAGGACCGTATAGCAATCAGCCCCAGCATTTT,CASSKGPYSNQPQHF
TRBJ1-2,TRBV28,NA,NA,TGTGCCAGCAGTATGGGGAGGAGAGGCTACACCTTC,CASSMGRRGYTF
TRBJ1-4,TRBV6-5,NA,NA,TGTGCCAGCAGAAGAGACCTTAAGCGTGGTGAAAAACTGTTTTTT,CASRRDLKRGEKLFF
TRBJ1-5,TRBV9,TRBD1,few,TGTGCCAGCAGCGTAGAAGGACAGGAGAATCAGCCCCAGCATTTT,CASSVEGQENQPQHF
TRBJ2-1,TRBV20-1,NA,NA,TGCAGTGCTAAGCGGATGGATGAGCAGTTCTTC,CSAKRMDEQFF
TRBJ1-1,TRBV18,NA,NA,TGTGCCAGCTCACCGTTAGCCGGGGAAGGCACTGAAGCTTTCTTT,CASSPLAGEGTEAFF
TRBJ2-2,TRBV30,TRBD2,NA,TGTGCCTTTAGCGGGGGGCCGGCCGGGGAGCTGTTTTTT,CAFSGGPAGELFF
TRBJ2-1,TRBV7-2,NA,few,TGTGCCAGCAGCTTCGTAGCCTACAATGAGCAGTTCTTC,CASSFVAYNEQFF
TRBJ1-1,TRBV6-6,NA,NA,TGTGCCAGCAGTACTCCATCCCTAAATCCGGCTTTCTTT,CASSTPSLNPAFF
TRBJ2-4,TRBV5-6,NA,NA,TGTGCCAGCAGCTTGGGAAGTTCTGGAGGAAACATTCAGTACTTC,CASSLGSSGGNIQYF
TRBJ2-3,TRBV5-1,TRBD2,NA,TGCGCCAGCACCCGACTAGCGGGGGGGACACGCACAGATACGCAGTATTTT,CASTRLAGGTRTDTQYF
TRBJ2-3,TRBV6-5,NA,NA,TGTGCCAGCAGTTCCGGCCGGTCCTCCGAGTATTTT,CASSSGRSSEYF
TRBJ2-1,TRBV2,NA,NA,TGTGCCAGCAGTGGGGAAGCGGGCTCAGGCAGGGGTGAGCAGTTCTTC,CASSGEAGSGRGEQFF
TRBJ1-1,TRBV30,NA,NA,TGTGCCTGGAGTGTCCACTCGACTAACACTGAAGCTTTCTTT,CAWSVHSTNTEAFF
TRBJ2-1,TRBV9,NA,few,TGTGCCAGCAGCGTAGTGGGGGACTCCTACAATGAGCAGTTCTTC,CASSVVGDSYNEQFF
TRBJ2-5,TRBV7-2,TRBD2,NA,TGTGCCAGCAGCTCTAGCGGGAGACACCAAGAGACCCAGTACTTC,CASSSSGRHQETQYF
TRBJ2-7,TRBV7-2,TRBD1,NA,TGTGCCAGCAGCTCTCGGGGAGGGACAGGGTCCTACGAGCAGTACTTC,CASSSRGGTGSYEQYF
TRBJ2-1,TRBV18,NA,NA,TGTGCCAGCTCACCTTCGGGACTGGGGCGGGGTGAGCAGTTCTTC,CASSPSGLGRGEQFF
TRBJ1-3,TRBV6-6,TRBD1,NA,TGTGCCAGCAGTTACCTACAGGGGTTCTCTGGAAACACCATATATTTT,CASSYLQGFSGNTIYF
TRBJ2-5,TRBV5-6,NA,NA,TGTGCCAGCAGAGTTGAGGATAGAGAGACCCAGTACTTC,CASRVEDRETQYF
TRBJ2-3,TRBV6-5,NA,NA,TGTGCCAGCAGTTCCCTGGGTAGAACTAGCACAGATACGCAGTATTTT,CASSSLGRTSTDTQYF
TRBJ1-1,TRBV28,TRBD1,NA,TGTGCCAGCAGCAGGGGGGGAGGTGTCGTGAACACTGAAGCTTTCTTT,CASSRGGGVVNTEAFF
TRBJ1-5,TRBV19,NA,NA,TGTGCCAGTAGTATGGGAAAGGGGCCCACTCAGCCCCAGCATTTT,CASSMGKGPTQPQHF
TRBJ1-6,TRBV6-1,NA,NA,TGTGCCAGCGGACGGGACTTCCGACCCAATTCACCCCTCCACTTT,CASGRDFRPNSPLHF